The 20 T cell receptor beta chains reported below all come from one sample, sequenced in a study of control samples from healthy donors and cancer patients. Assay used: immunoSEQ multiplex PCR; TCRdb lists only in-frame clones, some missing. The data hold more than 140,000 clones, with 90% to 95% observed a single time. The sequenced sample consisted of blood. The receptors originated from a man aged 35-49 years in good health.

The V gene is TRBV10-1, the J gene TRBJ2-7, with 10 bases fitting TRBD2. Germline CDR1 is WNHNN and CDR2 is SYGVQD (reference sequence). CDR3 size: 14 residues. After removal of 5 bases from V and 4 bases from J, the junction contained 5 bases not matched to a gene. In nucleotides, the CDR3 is TGCGCCAGCAGTTTTAGCGGGGGGAGGTACGAGCAGTACTTC. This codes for CASSFSGGRYEQYF.

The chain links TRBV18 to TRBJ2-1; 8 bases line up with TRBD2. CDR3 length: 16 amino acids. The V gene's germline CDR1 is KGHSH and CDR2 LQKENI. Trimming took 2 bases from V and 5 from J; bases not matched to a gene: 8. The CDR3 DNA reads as TGTGCCAGCTCACCAGCCAGCGGGAGTTCACACAATGAGCAGTTCTTC. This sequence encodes CASSPASGSSHNEQFF.

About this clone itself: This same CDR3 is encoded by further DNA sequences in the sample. The CDR3 nucleotides read TGTGCCAGCAGCTTGGCTGGGGTACAGCTCAACACTGAAGCTTTCTTT. Amino acids: CASSLAGVQLNTEAFF. The rearrangement uses TRBV7-8 and TRBJ1-1; D call uncertain. Trimming took 3 bases from V and 2 from J, leaving 16 bases between them. Germline-derived CDR1 and CDR2 are SGHVS and FQNEAQ. This CDR3 has 16 amino acids.

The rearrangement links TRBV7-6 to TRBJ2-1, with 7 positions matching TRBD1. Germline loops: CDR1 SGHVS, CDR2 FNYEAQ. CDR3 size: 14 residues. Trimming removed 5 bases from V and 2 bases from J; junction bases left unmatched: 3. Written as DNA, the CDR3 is TGTGCCAGCAGCGTCGGGACAGCCTACAATGAGCAGTTCTTC. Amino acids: CASSVGTAYNEQFF. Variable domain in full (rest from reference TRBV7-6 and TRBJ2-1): GAGVSQSPRYKVTKRGQDVALRCDPISGHVSLYWYRQALGQGPEFLTYFNYEAQQDKSGLPNDRFSAERPEGSISTLTIQRTEQRDSAMYRCASSVGTAYNEQFFGPGTRLTVL.

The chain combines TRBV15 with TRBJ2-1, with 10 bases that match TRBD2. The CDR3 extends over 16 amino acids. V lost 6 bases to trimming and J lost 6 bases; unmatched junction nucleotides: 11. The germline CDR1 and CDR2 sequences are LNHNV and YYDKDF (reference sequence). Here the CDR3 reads CATRGAAGLAINEQFF. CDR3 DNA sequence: TGTGCCACCAGGGGGGCGGCGGGACTAGCGATCAATGAGCAGTTCTTC.

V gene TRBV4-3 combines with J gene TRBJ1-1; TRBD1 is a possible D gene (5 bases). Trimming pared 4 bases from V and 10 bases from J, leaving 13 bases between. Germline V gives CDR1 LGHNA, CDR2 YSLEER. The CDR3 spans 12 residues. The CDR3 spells CASSRAQGAAFF. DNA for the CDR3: TGCGCCAGCAGCCGCGCCCAGGGAGCAGCTTTCTTT.

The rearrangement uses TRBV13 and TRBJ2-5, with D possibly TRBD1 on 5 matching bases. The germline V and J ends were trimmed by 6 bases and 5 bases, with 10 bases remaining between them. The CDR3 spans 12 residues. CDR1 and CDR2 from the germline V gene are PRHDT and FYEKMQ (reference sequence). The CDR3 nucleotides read TGTGCCAGCAGGCCCGCAGGGGAGACCCAGTACTTC. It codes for CASRPAGETQYF.

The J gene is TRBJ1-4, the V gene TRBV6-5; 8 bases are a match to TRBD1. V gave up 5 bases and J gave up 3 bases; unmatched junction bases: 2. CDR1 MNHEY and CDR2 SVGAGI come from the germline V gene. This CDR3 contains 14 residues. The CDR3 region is CASSQGAANEKLFF. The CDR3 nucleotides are TGTGCCAGCAGTCAGGGGGCTGCTAATGAAAAACTGTTTTTT.

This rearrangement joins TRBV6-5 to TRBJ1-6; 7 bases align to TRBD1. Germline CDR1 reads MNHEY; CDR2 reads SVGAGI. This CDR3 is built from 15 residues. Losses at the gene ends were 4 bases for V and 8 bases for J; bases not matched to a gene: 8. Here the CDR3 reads CASSSPRQGDSPLHF. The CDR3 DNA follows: TGTGCCAGCAGTTCGCCTCGACAGGGTGATTCACCCCTCCACTTT.

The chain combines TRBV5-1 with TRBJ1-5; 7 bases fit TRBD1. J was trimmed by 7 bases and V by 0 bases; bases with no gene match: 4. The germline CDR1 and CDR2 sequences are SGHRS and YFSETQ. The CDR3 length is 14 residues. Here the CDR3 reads CASSLASGGQPQHF. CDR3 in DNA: TGCGCCAGCAGCTTGGCTTCAGGGGGACAGCCCCAGCATTTT.

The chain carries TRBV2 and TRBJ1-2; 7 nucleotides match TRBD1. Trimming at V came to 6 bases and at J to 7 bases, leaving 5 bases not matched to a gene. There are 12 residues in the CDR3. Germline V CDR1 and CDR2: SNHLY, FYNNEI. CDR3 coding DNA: TGTGCCAGCAGAGGGGACAGAATTGGCTACACCTTC. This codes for CASRGDRIGYTF.

In nucleotides, the CDR3 is TGTGCCAGCAGCTTGCTGGCGGGAACTCGCGAGCAGTACTTC. Its translation: CASSLLAGTREQYF. The chain links TRBV11-2 to TRBJ2-7, with D tentatively TRBD2 (6 bases). V shed 3 bases and J shed 6 bases, with 15 bases lying between them. This CDR3 has 14 residues. From germline, CDR1 is SGHAT and CDR2 FQNNGV.

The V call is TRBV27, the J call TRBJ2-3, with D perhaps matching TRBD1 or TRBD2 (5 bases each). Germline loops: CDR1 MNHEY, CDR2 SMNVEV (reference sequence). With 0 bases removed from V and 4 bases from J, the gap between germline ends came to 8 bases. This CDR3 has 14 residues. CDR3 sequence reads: CASSLSRGPDTQYF. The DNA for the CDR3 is TGTGCCAGCAGTTTATCCCGGGGACCAGATACGCAGTATTTT.

Here the CDR3 DNA reads TGTGCCAGCAGTCAGCAGAGGGCAGGGACCCAGTACTTC. Amino acid sequence: CASSQQRAGTQYF. This chain uses TRBV6-5 with TRBJ2-5, with TRBD2 as a possible D gene (5 bases). The ends were cut back, 5 bases at V and 7 bases at J, with 14 bases in the middle. Germline assignment: CDR1 MNHEY and CDR2 SVGAGI. This CDR3 has 13 residues.

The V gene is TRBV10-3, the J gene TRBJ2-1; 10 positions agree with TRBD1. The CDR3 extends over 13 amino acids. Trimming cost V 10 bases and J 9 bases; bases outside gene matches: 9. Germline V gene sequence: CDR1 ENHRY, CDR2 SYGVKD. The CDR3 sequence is CATRQGATAEQFF. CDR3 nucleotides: TGTGCCACCCGACAGGGGGCGACCGCTGAGCAGTTCTTC.

The CDR3 bases are TGTGCCAGCACCCCTAGACGGACTTCCTACGAGCAGTACTTC. Translation gives CASTPRRTSYEQYF. The genes are TRBV6-5 and TRBJ2-7; TRBD2 is a possible D gene (5 bases). CDR3 length equals 14 residues. Germline V gene data show CDR1 as MNHEY and CDR2 as SVGAGI. V lost 7 bases to trimming and J lost 1 base, with 14 bases between them.

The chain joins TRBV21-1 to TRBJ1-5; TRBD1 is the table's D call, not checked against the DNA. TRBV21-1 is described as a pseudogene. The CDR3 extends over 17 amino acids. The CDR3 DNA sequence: TGTGCCAGCTCCTCCCCCCCCGACAGGGATTTCAATCAGCCCCAGCATTTT. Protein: CASSSPPDRDFNQPQHF.

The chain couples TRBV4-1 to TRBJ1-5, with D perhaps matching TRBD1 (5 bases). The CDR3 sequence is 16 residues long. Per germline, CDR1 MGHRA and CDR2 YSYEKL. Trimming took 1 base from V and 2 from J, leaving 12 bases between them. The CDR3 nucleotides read TGCGCCAGCAGCCAAGGGGGCCTGGGTCGCAATCAGCCCCAGCATTTT. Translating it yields CASSQGGLGRNQPQHF.

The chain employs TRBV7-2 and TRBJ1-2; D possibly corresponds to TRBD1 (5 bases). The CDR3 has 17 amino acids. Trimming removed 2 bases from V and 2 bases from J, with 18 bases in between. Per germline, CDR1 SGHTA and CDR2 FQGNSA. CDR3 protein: CASSLRWTPPENYGYTF. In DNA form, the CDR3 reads TGTGCCAGCAGCTTAAGGTGGACACCTCCTGAGAACTATGGCTACACCTTC.

DNA for the CDR3: TGTGCCAGCAGCTTAGAGTTAACGGGATATACCGAAGCTTTCTTT. It codes for CASSLELTGYTEAFF. V and J are TRBV11-2 and TRBJ1-1; D unclear. Germline CDR1 and CDR2: SGHAT and FQNNGV. The CDR3 is made up of 15 amino acids. Trimming took 0 bases from V and 8 from J, leaving 16 bases between them.